This record concerns one TCR beta chain sequence. It was with 60 Vbeta and 13 Jbeta primers that the PCR ran. This table comes from immunoSEQ multiplex PCR, and its TCRdb copy is limited to in-frame clones, with some not included. The sample holds 200,000 or so clones, approximately 82% seen once. The data belong to a study of cytomegalovirus exposure and HLA in healthy donors. This TCR was recovered from a man between 18 and 29 years old in good health and CMV-seronegative. The sequencing input was PBMCs.

CDR3 protein: CASSYGGGGSYNEQFF. The CDR3, as DNA: TGTGCCAGCAGTTACGGTGGCGGGGGGTCCTACAATGAGCAGTTCTTC. V usage is TRBV6-5 and J usage is TRBJ2-1, with 8 bases lining up with TRBD2. CDR3 length equals 16 residues. Germline lookup yields CDR1 MNHEY and CDR2 SVGAGI. V trimming: 2 bases; J trimming: 1 base; junction bases outside the gene matches: 4.